This T cell receptor beta chain was recorded in a study of cytomegalovirus exposure and HLA in healthy donors. Details on this clone: Its antigen is undetermined.

Study findings and constraints: The authors enumerated 180 or so TCR beta chains as linked to cytomegalovirus. One later analysis reportedly identified an Asian-associated ancestry cluster that showed fewer N-insertions than the approximately 710-donor mean. CMV serostatus alone was available as immune exposure information.

In the PCR, 60 Vbeta and 13 Jbeta primers were used. Libraries were prepared by immunoSEQ multiplex PCR; TCRdb keeps only in-frame clonotypes and omits some of them. The data hold roughly 100,000 clones, with more than 60% observed a single time. With V trimmed by 3 bases and J by 2 bases, 4 bases remained unmatched. The CDR3 runs to 14 residues. The germline V gene has CDR1 KGHSH and CDR2 LQKENI. The sequencing input was PBMCs. The chain combines TRBV18 with TRBJ2-7; 7 nucleotides line up with TRBD1. The receptor was isolated from a woman in her forties or fifties in good health and CMV-seropositive. The CDR3 loop reads CASSPRQGPYEQYF. DNA for the CDR3: TGTGCCAGCTCACCTAGACAGGGCCCCTACGAGCAGTACTTC.